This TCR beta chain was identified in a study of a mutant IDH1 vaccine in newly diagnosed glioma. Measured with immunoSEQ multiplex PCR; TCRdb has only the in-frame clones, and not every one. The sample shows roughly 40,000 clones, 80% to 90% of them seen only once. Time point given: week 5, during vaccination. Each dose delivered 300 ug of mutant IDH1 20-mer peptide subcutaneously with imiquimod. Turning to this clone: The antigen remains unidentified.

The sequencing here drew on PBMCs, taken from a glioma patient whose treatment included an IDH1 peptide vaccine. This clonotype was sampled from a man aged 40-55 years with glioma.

The CDR3 is CASRTGQLDNEKLFF. In DNA form, the CDR3 reads TGTGCCAGTAGGACGGGACAGCTCGATAATGAAAAACTGTTTTTT. The chain has TRBV19 and TRBJ1-4; 7 nucleotides line up with TRBD1. CDR1 LNHDA and CDR2 SQIVND come from the germline V gene (reference sequence). Trimming removed 6 bases from V and 4 bases from J; junction bases left unmatched: 8. CDR3 length equals 15 residues.